This TCR beta chain was observed in a study of CD8 T cell repertoires and HIV-1 epitope variants. Regarding this clone: Antigen: not known.

The V end lost 4 bases, the J end lost 0 bases, and 9 bases lay between the germline ends. The germline V gene encodes CDR1 MDHEN and CDR2 SYDVKM. The CDR3 is made up of 14 amino acids. Clones were sequenced by immunoSEQ multiplex PCR, and TCRdb holds only the in-frame ones, with some missing. The data show about 6,600 clones, 60% to 75% seen once. This clonotype was sampled from a male donor with HIV. Sequencing was performed on cultured CD8+ T cells derived from PBMCs. This chain links TRBV28 with TRBJ1-1; a possible D gene is TRBD1 (6 bases). The CDR3 sequence is CASSSGQLNTEAFF. CDR3 DNA: TGTGCCAGCAGTTCCGGACAGCTGAACACTGAAGCTTTCTTT.